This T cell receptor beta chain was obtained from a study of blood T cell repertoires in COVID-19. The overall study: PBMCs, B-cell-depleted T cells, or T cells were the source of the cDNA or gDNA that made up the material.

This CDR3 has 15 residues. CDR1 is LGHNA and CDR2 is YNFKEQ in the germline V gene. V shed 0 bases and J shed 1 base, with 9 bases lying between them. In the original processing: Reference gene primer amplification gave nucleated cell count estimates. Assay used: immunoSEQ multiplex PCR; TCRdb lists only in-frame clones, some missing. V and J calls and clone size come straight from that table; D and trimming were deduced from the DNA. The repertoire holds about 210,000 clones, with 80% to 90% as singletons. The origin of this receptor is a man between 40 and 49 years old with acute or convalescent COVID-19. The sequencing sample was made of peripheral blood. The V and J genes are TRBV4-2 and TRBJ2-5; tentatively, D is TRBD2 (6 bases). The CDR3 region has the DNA TGTGCCAGCAGCCAAGACGGCGGGACCCAAGAGACCCAGTACTTC. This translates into CASSQDGGTQETQYF.